Below, 31 T cell receptor beta chains from the same sample are listed, as sequenced in a study of CXCR3-negative and CXCR3-positive naive CD8 T cells. Libraries of TRB cDNA were made by 5' RACE and carried UMIs. After re-calling the 5' RACE reads, TCRdb lists one entry per CDR3 protein, DNA absent. The listing contains 6,500 to 7,500 distinct CDR3 sequences. Sequenced: naive CXCR3- CD8+ T cells from blood. As to subset: CD45RO-CCR7+CD27+CD95- naive CD8+ T cells lacking CXCR3 (TNR3-). The receptors originated from a human donor in good health. Some clones in this sample may be carry-over from other donors' samples.

The chain uses TRBV5-1 and TRBJ2-7; there is no DNA to check the TCRdb D call of TRBD2. This CDR3 region has 16 residues. Germline values: CDR1 SGHRS, CDR2 YFSETQ. This CDR3 reads CASSPGTSGTNREQYF.

The chain has TRBV29-1 and TRBJ2-1. The CDR3 has 12 amino acids. Looked up from germline, CDR1 is SQVTM and CDR2 is ANQGSEA. The CDR3 reads CSVTSSYNEQFF.

This clonotype counts as medium-sized by frequency. This sequence joins TRBV7-6 and TRBJ2-7. The CDR3 covers 13 residues. CDR1 and CDR2 from the germline V gene are SGHVS and FNYEAQ. CDR3 residues: CASSEGSSYEQYF.

The chain's CDR3 is CASSSQLETGSYEAFF. The V and J genes are TRBV11-2 and TRBJ1-1; TCRdb picks TRBD1, but there is no DNA to check that call. The germline CDR1 and CDR2 sequences are SGHAT and FQNNGV. This CDR3 has 16 residues.

This chain joins TRBV9 and TRBJ2-1. The CDR3 extends over 11 amino acids. Germline assignment: CDR1 SGDLS and CDR2 YYNGEE. This CDR3 is CASSVSDEQFF. Looking up the rest from reference TRBV9 and TRBJ2-1 gives the full variable domain: DSGVTQTPKHLITATGQRVTLRCSPRSGDLSVYWYQQSLDQGLQFLIQYYNGEERAKGNILERFSAQQFPDLHSELNLSSLELGDSALYFCASSVSDEQFFGPGTRLTVL.

This clonotype shows up as medium-sized by frequency. The V gene is TRBV29-1, the J gene TRBJ2-5; TCRdb lists TRBD1, though no DNA is available to test this call. CDR1 and CDR2 (germline): SQVTM, ANQGSEA. The CDR3 extends over 16 amino acids. The CDR3 reads CSVEGYRGFDQETQYF.

By frequency, this clonotype registers medium-sized. The chain uses TRBV11-2 and TRBJ2-6; as DNA is missing, the TRBD1 call by TCRdb cannot be tested. Germline V lookup: CDR1 SGHAT, CDR2 FQNNGV. The CDR3 totals 17 residues. CDR3 in amino acids: CASSSGQGATGANVLTF.

This rearrangement joins TRBV29-1 to TRBJ2-1; TCRdb lists TRBD2, though no DNA is available to test this call. CDR1 and CDR2 (germline): SQVTM, ANQGSEA. This CDR3 has 16 residues. The CDR3 loop is CSVDEIAGGPQAEQFF.

The chain's CDR3 is CASSPGLAGDQETQYF. This chain joins TRBV18 and TRBJ2-5; the D call from TCRdb, TRBD2, cannot be confirmed without DNA. This CDR3 region has 16 residues. Germline CDR1 KGHSH, CDR2 LQKENI.

This chain connects TRBV28 to TRBJ2-5; the TCRdb D gene call, TRBD1, has no DNA to confirm it. The CDR3 runs 13 residues. Looked up from germline, CDR1 is MDHEN and CDR2 is SYDVKM. CDR3 protein: CASSARGSETQYF.

This sequence joins TRBV29-1 and TRBJ2-3; without DNA, the TCRdb call of TRBD1 cannot be checked. Germline CDR1 reads SQVTM; CDR2 reads ANQGSEA. CDR3 size: 14 residues. CDR3 residues: CSVDGGPSTDTQYF.

J is TRBJ2-7 and V is TRBV27; the TCRdb D gene call, TRBD1, has no DNA to confirm it. CDR3 length: 15 residues. Germline loops: CDR1 MNHEY, CDR2 SMNVEV (reference sequence). CDR3 amino acids: CASNSLGGVENEQYF.

Measured by frequency, this clonotype is medium-sized (0.01 to 0.1%). The chain is built from TRBV24-1 and TRBJ2-5; TCRdb proposes TRBD1, but this gene call is untestable without DNA. Germline CDR1 and CDR2: KGHDR and SFDVKD. CDR3 length: 12 amino acids. The CDR3 region is CATSHREETQYF.

The rearrangement uses TRBV28 and TRBJ2-7; without DNA, the TCRdb call of TRBD1 cannot be checked. CDR3 length equals 18 residues. Per the germline V gene, CDR1 is MDHEN and CDR2 is SYDVKM. Here the CDR3 reads CASSLLRWTGEGYYEQYF.

The chain combines TRBV5-6 with TRBJ2-7; there is no DNA to check the TCRdb D call of TRBD1. CDR3 length: 19 amino acids. Looked up from germline, CDR1 is SGHDT and CDR2 is YYEEEE. The CDR3 here is CASSIYLCSVESALYEQYF.

This sequence joins TRBV6-5 and TRBJ2-1. CDR3 length equals 11 residues. CDR1 and CDR2 from the germline V gene are MNHEY and SVGAGI. CDR3 protein: CASSFINEQFF.

Frequency places this clonotype as medium-sized (0.01 to 0.1%). The gene calls are TRBV7-2 and TRBJ2-7; TCRdb's D call, TRBD2, is unchecked because there is no DNA. This CDR3 is 15 amino acids long. Germline V gene sequence: CDR1 SGHTA, CDR2 FQGNSA. The CDR3 loop is CASSPAAGGAYEQYF.

The chain has TRBV5-1 and TRBJ2-7; the TCRdb D gene call, TRBD1, has no DNA to confirm it. Per germline, CDR1 SGHRS and CDR2 YFSETQ. CDR3 length equals 15 residues. The CDR3 reads CASSLGQGVPYEQYF.

Frequency places this clonotype as medium-sized. This chain joins TRBV7-9 and TRBJ1-1; TCRdb's D call, TRBD1, is unchecked because there is no DNA. CDR1 and CDR2 from the germline V gene are SEHNR and FQNEAQ (reference sequence). The CDR3 runs to 14 residues. The CDR3 sequence is CASSLVGGLPEAFF.

This clonotype registers medium-sized (0.01 to 0.1%) by frequency. The chain uses TRBV29-1 and TRBJ2-7; TCRdb selects TRBD2, and the lack of DNA leaves this call unchecked. Germline CDR1 SQVTM, CDR2 ANQGSEA. The length of the CDR3 is 12 residues. CDR3 sequence: CSVEEGSYEQYF.

CDR3 residues: CASSIKGPYNEQFF. V and J are TRBV19 and TRBJ2-1; no DNA is available, so the TRBD1 call from TCRdb remains unchecked. Germline CDR1 and CDR2: LNHDA and SQIVND (reference sequence). The CDR3 sequence is 14 residues long. The whole variable domain, filled in from reference TRBV19 and TRBJ2-1, reads DGGITQSPKYLFRKEGQNVTLSCEQNLNHDAMYWYRQDPGQGLRLIYYSQIVNDFQKGDIAEGYSVSREKKESFPLTVTSAQKNPTAFYLCASSIKGPYNEQFFGPGTRLTVL.

Measured by frequency, this clonotype is medium-sized. The CDR3 sequence: CASSTLGSSYNEQFF. The J gene is TRBJ2-1, the V gene TRBV12-3 or TRBV12-4. The CDR3 totals 15 residues.

This clonotype is labeled medium-sized based on frequency. CDR3 loop: CSALLAGPYNEQFF. V usage is TRBV29-1 and J usage is TRBJ2-1; the D gene TCRdb calls, TRBD2, cannot be checked with no DNA. The CDR3 contains 14 residues. Per germline, CDR1 SQVTM and CDR2 ANQGSEA.

V gene TRBV29-1 combines with J gene TRBJ2-7; the TCRdb call, TRBD1, lacks DNA for checking. CDR3 length: 13 amino acids. Germline-derived CDR1 and CDR2 are SQVTM and ANQGSEA. CDR3 sequence reads: CSVQGQDSYEQYF.

CDR3 sequence: CASSLPEYNEQFF. The chain couples TRBV27 to TRBJ2-1. Looked up from germline, CDR1 is MNHEY and CDR2 is SMNVEV (reference sequence). The CDR3 sequence is 13 residues long.

V is TRBV20-1 and J is TRBJ2-3; the TCRdb D gene call, TRBD2, has no DNA to confirm it. Germline assignment: CDR1 DFQATT and CDR2 SNEGSKA (reference sequence). CDR3 size: 16 residues. The CDR3 loop reads CSASPGLATSTDTQYF.

In terms of frequency, this clonotype is medium-sized. The chain links TRBV12-3 or TRBV12-4 to TRBJ2-5; the TRBD2 assignment by TCRdb is unverifiable without DNA. The length of the CDR3 is 19 residues. The CDR3 loop is CASSPPLGQALPTEETQYF.

This chain links TRBV10-3 with TRBJ2-5; TCRdb's assignment of TRBD1 cannot be checked, as there is no DNA. Germline V gene data show CDR1 as ENHRY and CDR2 as SYGVKD. CDR3 length: 13 amino acids. The CDR3 here is CAISRDRVETQYF.

This chain uses TRBV28 with TRBJ2-6. This CDR3 spans 14 amino acids. The germline gives CDR1 MDHEN, CDR2 SYDVKM. The CDR3: CASSFDSGANVLTF.

This clonotype shows up as medium-sized by frequency. V usage is TRBV7-8 and J usage is TRBJ2-7; checking the TCRdb D call of TRBD1 is not possible without DNA. CDR3 length: 15 residues. Germline V gene data show CDR1 as SGHVS and CDR2 as FQNEAQ. The CDR3 region is CASTTKSRVEGEQYF.

This clonotype is classed as medium-sized (0.01 to 0.1%) by frequency. CDR3: CASSPHRGPEQYF. The rearrangement uses TRBV18 and TRBJ2-7; TCRdb names TRBD1, which stays unverified in the absence of DNA. The V gene's germline CDR1 is KGHSH and CDR2 LQKENI. This CDR3 spans 13 amino acids.